Only a few counts were recorded for the clone carrying this T cell receptor beta chain. Its specificity is not known. The CDR3 loop spans 16 amino acids. The germline V gene encodes CDR1 MNHNS and CDR2 SASEGT. Trimming cost V 1 base and J 3 bases, with 15 bases left between them. Isolation of naive CD8 T cells was achieved by sorting on a CD8+CD4-CCR7+CD45RA+ phenotype. The sample comes from a study of molecular identifiers for immune sequencing clone quantification. Study-level results: Molecules of identical TCR sharing a barcode could underestimate highly expanded clone sizes. Over 99% of effector molecules, but under 1% in naive cells, were held by clones with more than 20 RNA copies.

Preparation methods for the bulk TCR libraries were those previously described, with listed TCR primers. TCRdb redid the calling of the PCR reads with MiXCR, one entry per CDR3 protein. The sample includes hundreds of thousands of distinct CDR3 sequences, over 25% of them seen just once. This chain uses TRBV6-1 with TRBJ1-1; D is uncertain. The sequence derives from a human donor in good health. Some libraries in this study had Jurkat cell RNA spiked in. Material for sequencing was naive CD8+ T cells from blood, with Jurkat cell RNA spiked in. The sample's subset: FACS-sorted CD8+CD4-CCR7+CD45RA+ naive T cells. As DNA, the CDR3 is TGTGCCAGCAGTGAAGGTTGGGTCTCTTCGGACACTGAAGCTTTCTTT. This sequence encodes CASSEGWVSSDTEAFF.